Below are 13 T cell receptor beta chains sequenced from a single sample in a study of cytomegalovirus exposure and HLA in healthy donors. PCR used 60 Vbeta primers and 13 Jbeta primers. Using immunoSEQ multiplex PCR, the repertoire was profiled, and TCRdb retains in-frame clones only, with some absent. The specimen's table records about 200,000 clones. Material for sequencing was PBMCs. These receptors all come from a boy between 10 and 17 years old in good health and CMV-seronegative.

V usage is TRBV7-8 and J usage is TRBJ2-3; TRBD2 matches at 8 bases. Trimming removed 5 bases from V and 4 bases from J; junction bases left unmatched: 8. Germline V gene lookup returns CDR1 SGHVS and CDR2 FQNEAQ. The length of the CDR3 is 15 residues. The chain's CDR3 is CASSTPGGLADTQYF. The DNA for the CDR3 is TGTGCCAGCAGCACCCCGGGGGGGCTAGCAGATACGCAGTATTTT.

The chain links TRBV7-8 to TRBJ2-7; weak D call: TRBD1 (6 bases). The germline gives CDR1 SGHVS, CDR2 FQNEAQ. V lost 3 bases and J 12 bases, leaving 18 bases between the germline ends. The length of the CDR3 is 13 residues. The CDR3 reads CASSFEPTGLPYF. DNA of the CDR3: TGTGCCAGCAGCTTTGAACCCACAGGGCTGCCGTACTTC.

This rearrangement joins TRBV4-1 to TRBJ1-1; maybe TRBD1 (5 bases). Trimming took 0 bases from V and 4 from J, leaving 15 bases between them. The CDR3 totals 16 residues. CDR1 is MGHRA, CDR2 YSYEKL, per germline. As DNA, the CDR3 is TGCGCCAGCAGCCAAGAGAACTATCCGGGGGGCACTGAAGCTTTCTTT. This gives the protein CASSQENYPGGTEAFF.

The chain employs TRBV18 and TRBJ1-1; TRBD1 is a possible D gene (5 bases). CDR3 length: 15 residues. With 3 bases removed from V and 0 bases from J, the gap between germline ends came to 11 bases. Germline assignment: CDR1 KGHSH and CDR2 LQKENI. The CDR3 spells CASSPQTEMNTEAFF. The CDR3 nucleotides are TGTGCCAGCTCACCCCAGACAGAGATGAACACTGAAGCTTTCTTT.

The chain couples TRBV19 to TRBJ2-7, with D possibly matching TRBD1 (6 bases). V lost 1 base to trimming and J lost 5 bases, with 12 bases between them. Looked up from germline, CDR1 is LNHDA and CDR2 is SQIVND (reference sequence). The CDR3 has 14 residues. DNA for the CDR3: TGTGCCAGTAGTATAGGTCCACAGGGTGACGAGCAGTACTTC. Amino acid sequence: CASSIGPQGDEQYF.

The chain uses TRBV5-1 and TRBJ2-6; TRBD2 matches at 7 bases. V trimming: 4 bases; J trimming: 0 bases; junction bases outside the gene matches: 7. CDR1 SGHRS and CDR2 YFSETQ come from the germline V gene. CDR3 length equals 17 residues. The chain's CDR3 is CASSSNGEGSGANVLTF. The CDR3 nucleotides are TGCGCCAGCAGCAGTAATGGGGAGGGCTCTGGGGCCAACGTCCTGACTTTC.

The rearrangement uses TRBV9 and TRBJ2-5; TRBD2 agrees at 11 bases. The V gene's germline CDR1 is SGDLS and CDR2 YYNGEE. V gave up 4 bases and J gave up 1 base; unmatched junction bases: 12. The CDR3 has 18 amino acids. The CDR3 nucleotides read TGTGCCAGCAGCCTTTCACTAGCGGGGGTGCTGGGCCAAGAGACCCAGTACTTC. This sequence encodes CASSLSLAGVLGQETQYF.

CDR3 DNA sequence: TGTGCCAGCAGCCCAGGGGGCATTTACGAGCAGTACTTC. Its protein product is CASSPGGIYEQYF. The V gene is TRBV27, the J gene TRBJ2-7; 8 nucleotides line up with TRBD1. This CDR3 region has 13 residues. Per germline, CDR1 MNHEY and CDR2 SMNVEV (reference sequence). The J segment lost 4 bases and the V segment lost 6 bases, leaving 5 bases of the junction unmatched.

The chain employs TRBV28 and TRBJ2-5, with 8 nucleotides matching TRBD2. Trimming cost V 2 bases and J 5 bases; bases outside gene matches: 13. Germline lookup yields CDR1 MDHEN and CDR2 SYDVKM. The CDR3 has 17 amino acids. CDR3 bases: TGTGCCAGCAGTTTAAACCGGCGGGGGGCCTTTTTGGAGACCCAGTACTTC. The encoded protein is CASSLNRRGAFLETQYF.

This chain connects TRBV4-1 to TRBJ1-6, with D possibly being TRBD1 (5 bases). Germline CDR1 reads MGHRA; CDR2 reads YSYEKL. This CDR3 spans 15 amino acids. V was shortened by 2 bases and J by 9 bases, with 14 bases between the two germline ends. The CDR3 DNA reads TGCGCCAGCAGCCAACCCGACCGGGGGGGTTCACCCCTCCACTTT. Its translation: CASSQPDRGGSPLHF.

J is TRBJ1-6 and V is TRBV18; maybe TRBD1 (5 bases). The germline V and J ends were trimmed by 4 bases and 8 bases, with 18 bases remaining between them. Per germline, CDR1 KGHSH and CDR2 LQKENI. This CDR3 contains 16 residues. In DNA, the CDR3 is TGTGCCAGCTCACTACTGGACACTCGACTAGATTCACCCCTCCACTTT. Its protein product is CASSLLDTRLDSPLHF.

The gene calls are TRBV27 and TRBJ1-2, with a possible D match to TRBD1 (5 bases). The V end was cut by 3 bases, the J end by 4 bases, with 9 bases between. The CDR3 is made up of 13 amino acids. Germline CDR1 reads MNHEY; CDR2 reads SMNVEV (reference sequence). The CDR3 spells CASSLGLFYGYTF. The CDR3 nucleotides read TGTGCCAGCAGTTTGGGACTGTTCTATGGCTACACCTTC.

The J gene is TRBJ2-1, the V gene TRBV6-5; 11 nucleotides align to TRBD2. The CDR3 is 15 residues long. Germline-derived CDR1 and CDR2 are MNHEY and SVGAGI. With V trimmed by 0 bases and J by 9 bases, 4 bases remained unmatched. For the CDR3, the DNA is TGTGCCAGCAGTTACTCTAGCGGGGGGGCGGGTGAGCAGTTCTTC. Translation: CASSYSSGGAGEQFF.